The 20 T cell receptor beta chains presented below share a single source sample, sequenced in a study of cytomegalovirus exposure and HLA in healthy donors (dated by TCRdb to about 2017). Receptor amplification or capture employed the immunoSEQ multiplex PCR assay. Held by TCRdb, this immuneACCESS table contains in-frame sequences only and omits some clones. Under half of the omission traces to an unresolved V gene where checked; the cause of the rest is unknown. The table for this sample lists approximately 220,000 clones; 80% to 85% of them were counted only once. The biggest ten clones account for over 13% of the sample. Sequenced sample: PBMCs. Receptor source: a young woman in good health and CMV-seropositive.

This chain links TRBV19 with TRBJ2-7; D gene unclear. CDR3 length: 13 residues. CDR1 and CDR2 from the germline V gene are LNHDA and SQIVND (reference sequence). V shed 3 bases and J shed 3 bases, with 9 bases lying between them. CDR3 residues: CASSIQVYYEQYF. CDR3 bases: TGTGCCAGTAGTATCCAGGTTTACTACGAGCAGTACTTC.

The CDR3 DNA is TGCGCCAGCAGCCAAGTATTGGGCACTTCTAGCACAGATACGCAGTATTTT. Translating gives CASSQVLGTSSTDTQYF. This chain connects TRBV4-1 to TRBJ2-3, with D uncertain. Germline assignment: CDR1 MGHRA and CDR2 YSYEKL. Trimming removed 1 base at V and 0 bases at J, with 14 bases between. The CDR3 covers 17 residues.

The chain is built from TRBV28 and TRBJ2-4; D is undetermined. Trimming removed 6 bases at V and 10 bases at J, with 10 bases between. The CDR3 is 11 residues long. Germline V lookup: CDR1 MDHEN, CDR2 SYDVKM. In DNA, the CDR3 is TGTGCCAGCAGCCGTGAGAGGATTCAGTACTTC. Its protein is CASSRERIQYF.

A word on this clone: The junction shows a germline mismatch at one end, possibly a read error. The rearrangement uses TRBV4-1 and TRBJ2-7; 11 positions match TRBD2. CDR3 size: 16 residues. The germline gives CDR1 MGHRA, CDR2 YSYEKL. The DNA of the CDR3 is TGCGCCAGCAGCCCGCGCGGGGTAGCGGGAGGGTACGGGCAGTACTTC. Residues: CASSPRGVAGGYGQYF.

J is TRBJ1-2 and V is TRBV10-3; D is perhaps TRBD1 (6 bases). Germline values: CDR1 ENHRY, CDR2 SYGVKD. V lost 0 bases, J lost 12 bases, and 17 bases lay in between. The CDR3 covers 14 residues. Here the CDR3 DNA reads TGTGCCATCAGTGAGTCGTTGGGGGCTCCGTCGGACACCTTC. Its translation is CAISESLGAPSDTF.

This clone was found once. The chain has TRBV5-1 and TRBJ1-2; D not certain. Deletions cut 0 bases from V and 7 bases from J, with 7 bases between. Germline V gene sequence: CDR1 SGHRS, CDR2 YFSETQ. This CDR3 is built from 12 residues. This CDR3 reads CASSLGALGYTF. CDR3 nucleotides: TGCGCCAGCAGCTTGGGGGCGCTTGGCTACACCTTC.

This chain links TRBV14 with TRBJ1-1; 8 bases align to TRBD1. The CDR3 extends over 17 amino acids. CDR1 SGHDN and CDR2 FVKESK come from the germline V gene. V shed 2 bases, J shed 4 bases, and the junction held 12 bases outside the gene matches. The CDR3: CASSQPRTGHWGTEAFF. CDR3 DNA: TGTGCCAGCAGCCAACCAAGGACAGGGCATTGGGGCACTGAAGCTTTCTTT.

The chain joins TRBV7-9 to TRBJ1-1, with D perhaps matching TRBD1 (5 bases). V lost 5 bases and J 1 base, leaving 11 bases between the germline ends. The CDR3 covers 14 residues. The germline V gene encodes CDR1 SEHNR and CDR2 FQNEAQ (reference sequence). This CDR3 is CASSRNQGNTEAFF. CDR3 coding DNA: TGTGCCAGCAGCCGAAACCAGGGGAACACTGAAGCTTTCTTT.

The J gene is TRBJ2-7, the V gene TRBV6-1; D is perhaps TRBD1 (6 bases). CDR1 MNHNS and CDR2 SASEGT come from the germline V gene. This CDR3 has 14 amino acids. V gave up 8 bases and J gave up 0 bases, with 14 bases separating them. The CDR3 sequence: CASGAGESSYEQYF. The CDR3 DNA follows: TGTGCCAGCGGGGCAGGGGAGAGCTCCTACGAGCAGTACTTC.

CDR3 coding DNA: TGCAGCGTTGTTCCGGGCCCCACAGATACGCAGTATTTT. Translating gives CSVVPGPTDTQYF. J is TRBJ2-3 and V is TRBV29-1; D unclear. There are 13 residues in the CDR3. Germline CDR1 is SQVTM and CDR2 is ANQGSEA. Trimming took off 4 bases at V and 2 bases at J, with 10 bases between the two ends.

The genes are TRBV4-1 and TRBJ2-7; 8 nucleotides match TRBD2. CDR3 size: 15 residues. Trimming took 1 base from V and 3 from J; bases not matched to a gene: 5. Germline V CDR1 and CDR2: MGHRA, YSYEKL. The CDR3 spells CASSQVAGGIYEQYF. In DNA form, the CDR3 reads TGCGCCAGCAGCCAAGTCGCGGGAGGAATCTACGAGCAGTACTTC.

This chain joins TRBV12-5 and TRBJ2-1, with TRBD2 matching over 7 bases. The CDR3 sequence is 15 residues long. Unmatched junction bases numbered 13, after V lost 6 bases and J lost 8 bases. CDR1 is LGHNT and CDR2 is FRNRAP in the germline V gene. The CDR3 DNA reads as TGTGCTAGTGGCCGTCCCGGACTAGTCCTCGATGAGCAGTTCTTC. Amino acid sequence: CASGRPGLVLDEQFF. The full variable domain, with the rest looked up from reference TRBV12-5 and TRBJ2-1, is DARVTQTPRHKVTEMGQEVTMRCQPILGHNTVFWYRQTMMQGLELLAYFRNRAPLDDSGMPKDRFSAEMPDATLATLKIQPSEPRDSAVYFCASGRPGLVLDEQFFGPGTRLTVL.

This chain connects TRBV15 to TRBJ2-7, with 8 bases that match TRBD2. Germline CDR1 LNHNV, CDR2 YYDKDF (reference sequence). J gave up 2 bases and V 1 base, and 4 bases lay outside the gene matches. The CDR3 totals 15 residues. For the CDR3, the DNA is TGTGCCACCAGCAGAGTTGGCGGGGGGCCCTACGAGCAGTACTTC. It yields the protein CATSRVGGGPYEQYF.

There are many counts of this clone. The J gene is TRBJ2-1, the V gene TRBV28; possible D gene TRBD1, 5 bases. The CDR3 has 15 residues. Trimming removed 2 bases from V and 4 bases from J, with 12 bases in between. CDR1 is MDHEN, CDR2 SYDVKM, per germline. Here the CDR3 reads CASSLGLSGYNEQFF. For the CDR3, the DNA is TGTGCCAGCAGTTTAGGGCTCTCAGGGTACAATGAGCAGTTCTTC.

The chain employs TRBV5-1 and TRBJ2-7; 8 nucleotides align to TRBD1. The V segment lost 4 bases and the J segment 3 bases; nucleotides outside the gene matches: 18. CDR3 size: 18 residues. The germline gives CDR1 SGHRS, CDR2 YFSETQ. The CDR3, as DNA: TGCGCCAGCAGCGGTTCAGACAGAGAGACAGGGGAGTTCTACGAGCAGTACTTC. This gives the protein CASSGSDRETGEFYEQYF.

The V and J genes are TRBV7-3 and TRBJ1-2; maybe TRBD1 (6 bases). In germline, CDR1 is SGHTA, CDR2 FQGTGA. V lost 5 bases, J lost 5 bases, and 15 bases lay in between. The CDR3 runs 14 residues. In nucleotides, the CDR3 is TGTGCCAGCAGCCCCCCCAGGGGCCGGTATGGCTACACCTTC. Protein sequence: CASSPPRGRYGYTF.

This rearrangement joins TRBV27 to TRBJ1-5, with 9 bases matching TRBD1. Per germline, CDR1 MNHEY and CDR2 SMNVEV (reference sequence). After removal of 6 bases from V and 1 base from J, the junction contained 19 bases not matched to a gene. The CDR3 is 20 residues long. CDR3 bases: TGTGCCAGCAGCTTACCGGGGACAGGGCGGGGGGATGGAAGCAATCAGCCCCAGCATTTT. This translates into CASSLPGTGRGDGSNQPQHF.

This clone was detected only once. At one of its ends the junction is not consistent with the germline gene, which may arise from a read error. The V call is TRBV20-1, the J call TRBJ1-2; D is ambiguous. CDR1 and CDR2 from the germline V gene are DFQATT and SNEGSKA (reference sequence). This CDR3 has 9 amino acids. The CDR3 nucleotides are TGCAGTGCTATCCCTGCCATAAACTTC. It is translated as CSAIPAINF.

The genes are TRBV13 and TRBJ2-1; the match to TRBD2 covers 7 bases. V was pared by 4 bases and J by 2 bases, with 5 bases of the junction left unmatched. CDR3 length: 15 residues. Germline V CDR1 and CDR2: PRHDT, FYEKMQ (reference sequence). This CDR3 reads CASSSPSGPYNEQFF. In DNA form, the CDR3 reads TGTGCCAGCAGCTCTCCTAGCGGTCCCTACAATGAGCAGTTCTTC.

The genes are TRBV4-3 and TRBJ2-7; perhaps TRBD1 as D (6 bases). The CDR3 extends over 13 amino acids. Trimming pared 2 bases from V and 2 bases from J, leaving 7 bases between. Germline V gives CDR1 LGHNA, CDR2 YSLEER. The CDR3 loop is CASSQTGTYEQYF. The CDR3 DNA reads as TGCGCCAGCAGCCAAACAGGGACCTACGAGCAGTACTTC.